This T cell receptor beta chain appears in the sequencing data of a study of beta chain features in type 1 diabetes. The overall study: Researchers looked at about 110 million sorted cells across all samples.

Investigators reverse transcribed all isolated RNA, so they sequenced expressed TCRB transcripts. Using immunoSEQ multiplex PCR, the repertoire was profiled, and TCRdb retains in-frame clones only, with some absent. The sample holds 230,000 or so clones, 16% seen once. Whole-study findings and limits: Researchers report that Type 1 diabetes patients had moderately but significantly shorter TCRB CDR3s across all four CD4+ subsets.

Researchers reported sorting CD4+ naive, central memory, regulatory and stem cell-like memory cells via CD45RO/CCR7/CD25/CD127/CD95/CD27. The CDR3 consists of 14 residues. Germline trimming cut 2 bases from V and 4 bases from J; bases unmatched to any gene: 3. The V gene's germline CDR1 is SQVTM and CDR2 ANQGSEA. As to this clone: The antigen is not known.

Sequencing was carried out using naive CD4+ T cells from blood. The chain links TRBV29-1 to TRBJ2-2; 8 nucleotides match TRBD1. The receptor's source is a man younger than 45 with type 1 diabetes. CDR3 coding DNA: TGCAGCGTTGAACAGGGGGCGACCACCGGGGAGCTGTTTTTT. It encodes CSVEQGATTGELFF.